This TCR beta chain originates from a study of CD8+ T cells in alopecia areata. At the level of the study: Tofacitinib dosing lasted 6 to 18 months, which was then followed by 6 months off drug.

Once RNA had been extracted, it was reverse transcribed into cDNA to act as the sequencing template. Clones were read by immunoSEQ multiplex PCR, and TCRdb kept only the in-frame ones, dropping some. This sample has 200,000 to 250,000 clones, with about two fifths found just once. A remark on this clone: Its specificity is unknown.

Deletions cut 1 base from V and 1 base from J, with 10 bases between. Germline V gene data show CDR1 as SEHNR and CDR2 as FQNEAQ (reference sequence). The CDR3 is 15 residues long. As to treatment: oral pan-JAK inhibitor, 5-10 mg twice daily. Overall study findings and caveats: Treatment with tofacitinib significantly lowered scalp clonality and reduced expanded CD8+ clones among the top 100. The study also sequences resident alphabeta T cells of normal skin in scalp samples.

Sequencing was performed on CD4+ T cells sorted from blood, taken between weeks 30 and 35, from a patient treated with tofacitinib. The chain couples TRBV7-9 to TRBJ1-2; weak D call: TRBD1 (6 bases). The sequence derives from a human donor with alopecia areata. The DNA for the CDR3 is TGTGCCAGCAGCTTAGGATACAGGGATAACTATGGCTACACCTTC. This encodes CASSLGYRDNYGYTF.